This T cell receptor (beta chain) was sequenced during a study of tumor and adjacent non-tumor tissue in lung cancer. Study information: Around 4.4 million productive TCRbeta reads were obtained per sample on average.

RNA was extracted from bulk tissue without any cell sorting. Distant lung tissue was collected more than 3 cm away from the tumor edge. This clonotype was recorded a few times. It may be a read error: a sequence one base away is much more abundant. A modified ARM-PCR protocol with three rounds of nested PCR amplified TCRbeta. TCRdb independently ran MiXCR on the multiplex PCR reads; one entry per CDR3 protein. The table includes tens of thousands of distinct CDR3 sequences, roughly 60% detected once. V shed 5 bases and J 7 bases; nucleotides not matched to a gene: 11. The length of the CDR3 is 15 residues. Germline-derived CDR1 and CDR2 are MDHEN and SYDVKM.

V usage is TRBV28 and J usage is TRBJ2-7, with 10 positions matching TRBD2. The sequenced sample was distant non-tumor lung tissue. This TCR was sampled from a woman aged 40 to 50 with non-small cell lung cancer. CDR3 amino acids: CASSPDSGGAGEQYF. CDR3 in DNA: TGTGCCAGCAGTCCCGACAGCGGGGGGGCGGGAGAGCAGTACTTC.